This TCR beta chain stems from a study of cytomegalovirus exposure and HLA in healthy donors. The CDR3 runs to 16 residues. Germline assignment: CDR1 MRHNA and CDR2 SNTAGT. Germline trimming cut 0 bases from V and 9 bases from J; bases unmatched to any gene: 9. The PCR contained 60 Vbeta and 13 Jbeta primers. Some clones are missing from TCRdb's copy, which holds only in-frame ones; the method was immunoSEQ multiplex PCR. The top ten hold around 2.9% of the sample, which has over 110,000 clones, about 80% seen once. This rearrangement joins TRBV6-4 to TRBJ2-1, with TRBD2 matching over 9 bases. The sequencing input was PBMCs. This receptor was identified in a female donor in good health and CMV-seronegative. The CDR3 sequence: CASSDSGLAGLGEQFF. The CDR3 region has the DNA TGTGCCAGCAGTGACTCAGGGCTAGCGGGGCTGGGTGAGCAGTTCTTC.